These 30 T cell receptor beta chains were all obtained from the same sample, sequenced in a study of T cell responses to AZD1222 COVID-19 vaccine. Profiling relied on immunoSEQ multiplex PCR, and the TCRdb table lists in-frame clones only, not all of them. Here the sample spans over 150,000 clones, just over 90% being singletons. The material sequenced was peripheral blood, taken on day 0 of AZD1222 vaccination. The source of these receptors is an adult in good health.

This CDR3 is CASSPGGGQSNSPLHF. CDR3 DNA: TGTGCCAGCAGTCCAGGGGGAGGACAGAGTAATTCACCCCTCCACTTT. The chain couples TRBV28 to TRBJ1-6, with 7 bases aligning to TRBD1. There are 16 residues in the CDR3. V trimming: 5 bases; J trimming: 6 bases; junction bases outside the gene matches: 10. Germline lookup yields CDR1 MDHEN and CDR2 SYDVKM.

The rearrangement joins TRBV28 to TRBJ1-6; 9 nucleotides align to TRBD1. CDR1 is MDHEN and CDR2 is SYDVKM in the germline V gene. This CDR3 has 15 amino acids. After removal of 6 bases from V and 6 bases from J, the junction contained 6 bases not matched to a gene. The chain's CDR3 is CASSSGQGINSPLHF. Written as DNA, the CDR3 is TGTGCCAGCAGCTCCGGACAGGGGATTAATTCACCCCTCCACTTT.

This sequence joins TRBV6-5 and TRBJ2-5, with D tentatively TRBD2 (6 bases). The length of the CDR3 is 13 residues. CDR1 and CDR2 from the germline V gene are MNHEY and SVGAGI. Trimming shortened V by 7 bases and J by 2 bases, and 11 bases separated the two germline ends. This chain's CDR3 is CASTPAGQETQYF. The CDR3 DNA reads TGTGCCAGCACCCCTGCGGGGCAAGAGACCCAGTACTTC.

The chain carries TRBV19 and TRBJ1-2; no clear D. This CDR3 comprises 14 residues. Trimming took off 5 bases at V and 3 bases at J, with 13 bases between the two ends. Germline V lookup: CDR1 LNHDA, CDR2 SQIVND (reference sequence). CDR3 amino acids: CASSATREYYGYTF. As DNA, the CDR3 is TGTGCCAGTAGTGCCACGCGGGAATACTATGGCTACACCTTC.

This clone turned up a few times. This sequence joins TRBV15 and TRBJ2-7; 7 bases match TRBD1. Looked up from germline, CDR1 is LNHNV and CDR2 is YYDKDF (reference sequence). V shed 3 bases and J 2 bases; nucleotides not matched to a gene: 4. This CDR3 is 14 amino acids long. The CDR3 sequence: CATSSRQGPYEQYF. In DNA, the CDR3 is TGTGCCACCAGCAGTAGACAGGGACCCTACGAGCAGTACTTC. Full variable domain (outside the CDR3, taken from reference TRBV15 and TRBJ2-7): DAMVIQNPRYQVTQFGKPVTLSCSQTLNHNVMYWYQQKSSQAPKLLFHYYDKDFNNEADTPDNFQSRRPNTSFCFLDIRSPGLGDTAMYLCATSSRQGPYEQYFGPGTRLTVT.

The chain links TRBV20-1 to TRBJ1-2; no definite D call. From germline, CDR1 is DFQATT and CDR2 SNEGSKA (reference sequence). Trimming cost V 5 bases and J 5 bases, with 9 bases left between them. The CDR3 loop spans 11 amino acids. In DNA form, the CDR3 reads TGCAGTGCTGCACCTTATTATGGCTACACCTTC. Amino acid sequence: CSAAPYYGYTF.

The CDR3 DNA sequence: TGTGCCAGCAGCCAAATGACCCTCGAAGGGGCAGGGGATGAAAAACTGTTTTTT. This gives the protein CASSQMTLEGAGDEKLFF. V and J are TRBV3-1 (or the pseudogene TRBV3-2) and TRBJ1-4; D may be TRBD1 (6 bases). CDR3 length: 18 amino acids. The germline V and J ends were trimmed by 2 bases and 6 bases, with 22 bases remaining between them. CDR1 and CDR2 from the germline V gene are LGHDT and YNNKEL (reference sequence).

The V and J genes are TRBV4-1 and TRBJ2-7; no reliable D call. The CDR3 has 15 residues. Looked up from germline, CDR1 is MGHRA and CDR2 is YSYEKL. With 0 bases removed from V and 0 bases from J, the gap between germline ends came to 9 bases. This CDR3 reads CASSQDSRSSYEQYF. In DNA form, the CDR3 reads TGCGCCAGCAGCCAAGATAGCAGGAGCTCCTACGAGCAGTACTTC.

The chain is built from TRBV11-2 and TRBJ2-3; D gene ambiguous. The CDR3 is made up of 14 amino acids. Germline V CDR1 and CDR2: SGHAT, FQNNGV. The V and J ends lost 5 bases and 1 base respectively, with 10 bases between them. The CDR3 sequence is CASSPAGGTDTQYF. CDR3 nucleotides: TGTGCCAGCAGCCCAGCAGGCGGCACAGATACGCAGTATTTT.

The chain joins TRBV6-5 to TRBJ1-2; 8 nucleotides agree with TRBD1. Germline V gene lookup returns CDR1 MNHEY and CDR2 SVGAGI. This CDR3 is 15 amino acids long. Trimming removed 2 bases from V and 10 bases from J; junction bases left unmatched: 12. CDR3 nucleotides: TGTGCCAGCAGTTACGACGGGACAGGTGGGGGCCTCTACACCTTC. Amino acids: CASSYDGTGGGLYTF.

The genes are TRBV7-2 and TRBJ1-2, with TRBD1 as a possible D gene (6 bases). This CDR3 is 14 amino acids long. Germline V CDR1 and CDR2: SGHTA, FQGNSA. Trimming pared 3 bases from V and 2 bases from J, leaving 10 bases between. The DNA of the CDR3 is TGTGCCAGCAGCTTCGGACAGCTAAACTATGGCTACACCTTC. As protein: CASSFGQLNYGYTF.

The J gene is TRBJ1-6, the V gene TRBV6-6; 7 nucleotides match TRBD1. The V gene's germline CDR1 is MNHNY and CDR2 SVGAGI (reference sequence). CDR3 length: 14 amino acids. Trimming took 6 bases from V and 8 from J; bases not matched to a gene: 7. The CDR3 nucleotides are TGTGCCAGCAGAAAAGGGGGACAGTATTCACCCCTCCACTTT. This encodes CASRKGGQYSPLHF.

The chain links TRBV9 to TRBJ2-2; D is perhaps TRBD1 or TRBD2 (5 bases each). The CDR3 runs to 16 residues. The germline V gene has CDR1 SGDLS and CDR2 YYNGEE. The V gene lost 4 bases and the J gene lost 5 bases, with 18 bases spanning the gap. CDR3 nucleotides: TGTGCCAGCAGCTCGGGGTGGGGCGCCCTAACCGGGGAGCTGTTTTTT. Translating gives CASSSGWGALTGELFF.

The chain is built from TRBV7-2 and TRBJ2-7; D is possibly TRBD2 (5 bases). CDR3 length: 15 residues. V lost 2 bases and J 3 bases, leaving 14 bases between the germline ends. The germline gives CDR1 SGHTA, CDR2 FQGNSA. CDR3 in amino acids: CASSLTPLAFYEQYF. The CDR3, as DNA: TGTGCCAGCAGCTTAACTCCTCTAGCTTTCTACGAGCAGTACTTC.

This clone was seen once. This chain connects TRBV2 to TRBJ1-2; D perhaps matches TRBD1 (5 bases). From germline, CDR1 is SNHLY and CDR2 FYNNEI. This CDR3 is 12 amino acids long. V dropped 4 bases and J dropped 3 bases, with 6 bases sitting between them. This chain's CDR3 is CASSVQDYGYTF. CDR3 bases: TGTGCCAGCAGTGTACAGGACTATGGCTACACCTTC.

This clone was counted a few times. The CDR3 bases are TGTGCCAGCAGCCCCGGGGACGGGCTGGGTCTGAACTATGGCTACACCTTC. It codes for CASSPGDGLGLNYGYTF. The chain is built from TRBV11-2 and TRBJ1-2, with D possibly TRBD1 on 5 matching bases. Deletions cut 5 bases from V and 2 bases from J, with 21 bases between. Germline lookup yields CDR1 SGHAT and CDR2 FQNNGV. CDR3 length: 17 amino acids.

The rearrangement joins TRBV9 to TRBJ2-7; 8 nucleotides match TRBD1. V lost 2 bases, J lost 4 bases, and 5 bases stayed unmatched. The V gene's germline CDR1 is SGDLS and CDR2 YYNGEE. CDR3 length: 14 amino acids. In DNA form, the CDR3 reads TGTGCCAGCAGCGTTCAGACAGGGGATTACGAGCAGTACTTC. It is translated as CASSVQTGDYEQYF.

The chain links TRBV20-1 to TRBJ1-2; maybe TRBD1 (6 bases). Germline V CDR1 and CDR2: DFQATT, SNEGSKA (reference sequence). The CDR3 spans 18 residues. V was trimmed by 3 bases and J by 4 bases, leaving 27 bases between them. The CDR3 DNA sequence: TGCAGTGCTAGTCTGGGGAACGCGCCTGGGGGCGAGACCTATGGCTACACCTTC. It specifies CSASLGNAPGGETYGYTF.

V usage is TRBV3-1 (or the pseudogene TRBV3-2) and J usage is TRBJ1-5, with D unresolved. V was clipped by 2 bases and J by 5 bases, with 13 bases between them. The CDR3 totals 15 residues. The germline CDR1 and CDR2 sequences are LGHDT and YNNKEL (reference sequence). The CDR3: CASSQSSGWDQPQHF. The CDR3 nucleotides are TGTGCCAGCAGCCAAAGCTCCGGGTGGGATCAGCCCCAGCATTTT.

J is TRBJ1-2 and V is TRBV28; TRBD1 matches 7 bases. This CDR3 region has 15 residues. With 6 bases clipped from V and 4 bases from J, the junction kept 11 bases outside the gene matches. Per the germline V gene, CDR1 is MDHEN and CDR2 is SYDVKM. In DNA, the CDR3 is TGTGCCAGCAGAAGGGGGCAGGGGACGCGCTATGGCTACACCTTC. Its translation is CASRRGQGTRYGYTF.

The gene calls are TRBV21-1 and TRBJ2-2. TRBV21-1 is termed a pseudogene. The length of the CDR3 is 16 residues. CDR3 DNA: TGTGCCAGCAGCCTTCTAGGCGGCAGGAACGCCGGGGAGCTGTTTTTT. Its translation: CASSLLGGRNAGELFF.

Regarding this clone: Different DNA sequences within this sample yield the same CDR3. The chain couples TRBV7-3 to TRBJ2-2; 7 bases map to TRBD1. CDR3 size: 14 residues. Germline CDR1 is SGHTA and CDR2 is FQGTGA. The ends lost 6 bases at V and 2 bases at J; junction bases unmatched: 3. In nucleotides, the CDR3 is TGTGCCAGCAGGTGGGACAGAAACACCGGGGAGCTGTTTTTT. As protein: CASRWDRNTGELFF.

This chain connects TRBV5-1 to TRBJ1-1; D ambiguous. The CDR3 is 13 amino acids. V was clipped by 1 base and J by 0 bases, with 4 bases between them. CDR1 SGHRS and CDR2 YFSETQ come from the germline V gene. The CDR3 sequence is CASSLSVNTEAFF. In DNA, the CDR3 is TGCGCCAGCAGCTTGTCAGTGAACACTGAAGCTTTCTTT.

The V call is TRBV28, the J call TRBJ1-2; tentative D call: TRBD1 (6 bases). V was pared by 7 bases and J by 4 bases, with 19 bases between. Germline lookup yields CDR1 MDHEN and CDR2 SYDVKM. This CDR3 has 15 amino acids. CDR3: CASTPGDRLFYGYTF. CDR3 in DNA: TGTGCCAGCACCCCAGGGGACCGACTATTCTATGGCTACACCTTC.

This clone came up once. This chain links TRBV25-1 with TRBJ1-1; TRBD1 matches 10 bases. CDR3 length: 14 residues. The germline gives CDR1 MGHDK, CDR2 SYGVNS. Trimming cost V 8 bases and J 9 bases; bases outside gene matches: 12. CDR3 sequence reads: CASRKSGQGPKAFF. The CDR3 DNA sequence: TGTGCCAGCCGAAAATCGGGACAGGGGCCGAAAGCTTTCTTT.

The chain couples TRBV7-2 to TRBJ2-3; D may be TRBD2 (5 bases). The germline V gene encodes CDR1 SGHTA and CDR2 FQGNSA. CDR3 size: 13 residues. V shed 4 bases and J shed 7 bases, with 12 bases lying between them. This CDR3 is CASSSTSLNTQYF. As DNA, the CDR3 is TGTGCCAGCAGCTCTACTAGTTTAAATACGCAGTATTTT.

J is TRBJ2-2 and V is TRBV7-3, with D perhaps matching TRBD1 or TRBD2 (6 bases each). CDR1 SGHTA and CDR2 FQGTGA come from the germline V gene. CDR3 length: 15 residues. V was trimmed by 5 bases and J by 4 bases, leaving 14 bases between them. CDR3 DNA: TGTGCCAGCAGCCCGCGAGGGGGGAGCACCGGGGAGCTGTTTTTT. It translates to CASSPRGGSTGELFF.

This sequence joins TRBV11-2 and TRBJ1-2, with no clear D. V was cut by 1 base and J by 3 bases, with 3 bases left in between. In germline, CDR1 is SGHAT, CDR2 FQNNGV. This CDR3 spans 12 amino acids. Written as DNA, the CDR3 is TGTGCCAGCAGCTTAGGGGACTATGGCTACACCTTC. Its protein product is CASSLGDYGYTF.

This clone came up many times. This same CDR3 is encoded by further DNA sequences in the sample. V usage is TRBV6-5 and J usage is TRBJ2-7; TRBD1 aligns across 10 bases. The CDR3 covers 13 residues. Germline V lookup: CDR1 MNHEY, CDR2 SVGAGI. V lost 5 bases to trimming and J lost 5 bases; unmatched junction nucleotides: 3. The CDR3 spells CASSRDRGHEQYF. The CDR3 DNA reads as TGTGCCAGCAGTCGGGACAGGGGACACGAGCAGTACTTC.

The rearrangement joins TRBV4-1 to TRBJ2-5; D could derive from TRBD1 or TRBD2 (5 bases each). CDR3 length equals 13 residues. With 3 bases removed from V and 4 bases from J, the gap between germline ends came to 9 bases. Germline V lookup: CDR1 MGHRA, CDR2 YSYEKL. CDR3: CASSQGVGETQYF. The DNA for the CDR3 is TGCGCCAGCAGCCAGGGGGTAGGAGAGACCCAGTACTTC.